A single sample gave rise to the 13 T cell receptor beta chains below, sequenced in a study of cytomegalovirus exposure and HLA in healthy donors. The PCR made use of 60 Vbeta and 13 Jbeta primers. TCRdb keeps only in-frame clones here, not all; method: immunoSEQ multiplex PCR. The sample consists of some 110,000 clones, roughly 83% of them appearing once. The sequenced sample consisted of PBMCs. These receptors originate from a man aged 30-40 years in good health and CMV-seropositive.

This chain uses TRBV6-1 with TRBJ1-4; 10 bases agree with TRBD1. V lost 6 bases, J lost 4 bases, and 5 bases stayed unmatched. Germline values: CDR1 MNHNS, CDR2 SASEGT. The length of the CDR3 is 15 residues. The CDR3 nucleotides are TGTGCCAGCAGAGACAGGGGGCACGGTAATGAAAAACTGTTTTTT. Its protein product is CASRDRGHGNEKLFF.

In DNA, the CDR3 is TGTGCCAGCAGTGACTCCGGGGGGGACGGCCACACGCCCTATGGCTACACCTTC. Protein sequence: CASSDSGGDGHTPYGYTF. J is TRBJ1-2 and V is TRBV6-4, with D possibly TRBD1 on 5 matching bases. Germline CDR1 MRHNA, CDR2 SNTAGT. This CDR3 spans 18 amino acids. V dropped 0 bases and J dropped 4 bases, with 21 bases sitting between them.

The CDR3 DNA reads as TGTGCCATCAGTGATACGGACGGAGGCTATGGCTACACCTTC. It specifies CAISDTDGGYGYTF. The chain carries TRBV10-3 and TRBJ1-2; D is unresolved. Trimming took off 3 bases at V and 4 bases at J, with 12 bases between the two ends. The CDR3 runs 14 residues. Germline-derived CDR1 and CDR2 are ENHRY and SYGVKD.

This chain's CDR3 is CASSTKPGIYEQYF. Written as DNA, the CDR3 is TGTGCCAGCAGCACCAAACCAGGGATTTACGAGCAGTACTTC. V gene TRBV9 combines with J gene TRBJ2-7, with a possible D match to TRBD1 (5 bases). CDR3 size: 14 residues. The germline gives CDR1 SGDLS, CDR2 YYNGEE. Trimming pared 4 bases from V and 4 bases from J, leaving 15 bases between.

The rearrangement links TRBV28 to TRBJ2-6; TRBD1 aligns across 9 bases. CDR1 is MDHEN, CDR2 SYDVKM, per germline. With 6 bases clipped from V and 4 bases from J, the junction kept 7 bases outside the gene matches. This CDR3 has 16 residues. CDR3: CASRTGGSWGANVLTF. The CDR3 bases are TGTGCCAGCAGAACAGGGGGCTCGTGGGGGGCCAACGTCCTGACTTTC.

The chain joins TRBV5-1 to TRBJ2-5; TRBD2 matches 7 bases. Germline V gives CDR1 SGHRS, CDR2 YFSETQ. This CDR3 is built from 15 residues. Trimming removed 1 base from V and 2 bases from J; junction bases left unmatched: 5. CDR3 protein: CASSLWGGTQETQYF. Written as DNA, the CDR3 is TGCGCCAGCAGCTTGTGGGGGGGTACACAAGAGACCCAGTACTTC.

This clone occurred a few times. This CDR3 reads CASSQDALSTEAFF. The CDR3 coding sequence is TGCGCCAGCAGCCAAGATGCGTTAAGCACTGAAGCTTTCTTT. The chain recombines TRBV4-3 with TRBJ1-1; D unclear. Trimming took off 0 bases at V and 4 bases at J, with 9 bases between the two ends. Germline-derived CDR1 and CDR2 are LGHNA and YSLEER. The CDR3 sequence is 14 residues long.

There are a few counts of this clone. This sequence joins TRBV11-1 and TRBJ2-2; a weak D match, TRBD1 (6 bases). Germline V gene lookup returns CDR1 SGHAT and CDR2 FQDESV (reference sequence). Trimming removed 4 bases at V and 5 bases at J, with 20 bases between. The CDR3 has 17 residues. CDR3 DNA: TGTGCCAGCAGCTCAACGATGAGCCCAAGGGGGACCGGGGAGCTGTTTTTT. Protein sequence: CASSSTMSPRGTGELFF.

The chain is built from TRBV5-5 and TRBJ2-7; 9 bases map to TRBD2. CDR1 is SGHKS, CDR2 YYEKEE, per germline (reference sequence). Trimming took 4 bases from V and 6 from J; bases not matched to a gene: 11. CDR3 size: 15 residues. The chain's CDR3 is CASSQDNSGSREQYF. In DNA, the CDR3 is TGTGCCAGCAGCCAAGATAATAGCGGGAGCCGCGAGCAGTACTTC.

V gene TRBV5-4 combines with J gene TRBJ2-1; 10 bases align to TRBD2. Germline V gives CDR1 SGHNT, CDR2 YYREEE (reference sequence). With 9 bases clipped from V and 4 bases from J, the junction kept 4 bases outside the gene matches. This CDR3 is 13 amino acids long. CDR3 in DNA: TGTGCCATTCTGACTAGCGGGTACAATGAGCAGTTCTTC. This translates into CAILTSGYNEQFF. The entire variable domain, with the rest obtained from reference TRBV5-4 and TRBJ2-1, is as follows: ETGVTQSPTHLIKTRGQQVTLRCSSQSGHNTVSWYQQALGQGPQFIFQYYREEENGRGNFPPRFSGLQFPNYSSELNVNALELDDSALYLCAILTSGYNEQFFGPGTRLTVL.

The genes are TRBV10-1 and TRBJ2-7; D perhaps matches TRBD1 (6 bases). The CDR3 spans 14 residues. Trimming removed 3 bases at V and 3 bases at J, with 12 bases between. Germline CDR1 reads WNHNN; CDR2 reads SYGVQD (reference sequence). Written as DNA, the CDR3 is TGCGCCAGCAGTGAATTGGACAGTCTCTACGAGCAGTACTTC. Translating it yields CASSELDSLYEQYF.

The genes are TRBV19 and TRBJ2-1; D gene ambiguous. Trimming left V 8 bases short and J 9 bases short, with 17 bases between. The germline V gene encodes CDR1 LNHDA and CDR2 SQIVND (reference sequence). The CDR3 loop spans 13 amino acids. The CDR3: CASAPKAPSEQFF. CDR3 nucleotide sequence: TGTGCCAGTGCTCCCAAAGCCCCGAGTGAGCAGTTCTTC.

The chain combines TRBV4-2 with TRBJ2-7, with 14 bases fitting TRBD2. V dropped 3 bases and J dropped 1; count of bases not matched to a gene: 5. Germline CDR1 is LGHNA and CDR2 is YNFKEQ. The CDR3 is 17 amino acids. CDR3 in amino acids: CASSQGLAGARSYEQYF. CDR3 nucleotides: TGTGCCAGCAGCCAGGGACTAGCGGGAGCCCGATCCTACGAGCAGTACTTC.